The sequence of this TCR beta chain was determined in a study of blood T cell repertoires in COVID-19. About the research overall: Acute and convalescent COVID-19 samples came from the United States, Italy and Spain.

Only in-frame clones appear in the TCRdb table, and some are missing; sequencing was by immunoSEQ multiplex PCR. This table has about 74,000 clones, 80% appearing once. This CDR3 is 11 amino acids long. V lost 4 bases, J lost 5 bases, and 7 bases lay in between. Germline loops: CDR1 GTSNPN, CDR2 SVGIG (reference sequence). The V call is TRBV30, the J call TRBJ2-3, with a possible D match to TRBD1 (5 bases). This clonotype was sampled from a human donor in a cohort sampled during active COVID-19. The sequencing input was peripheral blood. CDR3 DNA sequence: TGTGCCTGGACAGGGCTAGATACGCAGTATTTT. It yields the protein CAWTGLDTQYF.